The 15 T cell receptor beta chains reported below all come from one sample, sequenced in a study of technical replicates of blood from a few donors (TCRdb year 2017). Library construction relied on the immunoSEQ multiplex PCR assay. The table was pulled from immuneACCESS by TCRdb, which kept in-frame rearrangements only. Such tables lose some clones; where checked, under half of the loss comes from unresolved V genes, and the rest has no known cause. The sample table lists about 80,000 clones, roughly nine tenths of them with a count of one. The ten largest clones add up to 0.39% of the sample. Sequenced input: T cells isolated from PBMCs. All receptors derive from a human donor in good health.

This clone has a single count. At one end, the junction sequence differs from germline, possibly due to a read error. The chain couples TRBV20-1 to TRBJ1-2; no clear D gene. This CDR3 has 11 amino acids. Germline assignment: CDR1 DFQATT and CDR2 SNEGSKA (reference sequence). The CDR3 DNA sequence: TGCAGTGCTAGAGGTGGTCCCGATGGAGTTTTC. Translated, it gives CSARGGPDGVF.

The chain uses TRBV6-5 and TRBJ2-1, with D unresolved. V lost 0 bases and J 8 bases, leaving 8 bases between the germline ends. The CDR3 has 13 amino acids. Per germline, CDR1 MNHEY and CDR2 SVGAGI. Here the CDR3 reads CASSYSISHEQFF. Written as DNA, the CDR3 is TGTGCCAGCAGTTACTCGATAAGCCATGAGCAGTTCTTC.

The genes are TRBV10-3 and TRBJ1-2; no clear D gene. V shed 6 bases and J shed 2 bases, with 16 bases lying between them. Per germline, CDR1 ENHRY and CDR2 SYGVKD. The CDR3 covers 15 residues. The CDR3 DNA reads as TGTGCCATCAGCGACACCGCAGGCGCCAACTATGGCTACACCTTC. As protein: CAISDTAGANYGYTF.

The rearrangement links TRBV11-2 to TRBJ1-1; 9 positions agree with TRBD1. CDR1 and CDR2 from the germline V gene are SGHAT and FQNNGV. The CDR3 has 16 amino acids. Trimming removed 2 bases from V and 3 bases from J; junction bases left unmatched: 7. CDR3 in amino acids: CASSLSLGQGYTEAFF. For the CDR3, the DNA is TGTGCCAGCAGCTTAAGTCTGGGACAGGGCTACACTGAAGCTTTCTTT.

There are a few counts of this clone. The chain uses TRBV4-1 and TRBJ1-5, with TRBD1 matching over 7 bases. The germline V gene has CDR1 MGHRA and CDR2 YSYEKL. The CDR3 covers 14 residues. Trimming cost V 1 base and J 9 bases; bases outside gene matches: 6. The CDR3 reads CASSQGQGVPPQHF. The CDR3 region has the DNA TGCGCCAGCAGCCAAGGGCAGGGGGTTCCGCCCCAGCATTTT.

This clone was recorded only once. DNA of the CDR3: TGCGCCAGCAGACTCGAGCAAGAGACCCAGTACTTC. This sequence encodes CASRLEQETQYF. J is TRBJ2-5 and V is TRBV5-1; D remains unclear. From germline, CDR1 is SGHRS and CDR2 YFSETQ. V lost 5 bases and J lost 2, with 7 bases in between. The CDR3 totals 12 residues. The complete variable domain, with remaining parts taken from reference TRBV5-1 and TRBJ2-5, reads KAGVTQTPRYLIKTRGQQVTLSCSPISGHRSVSWYQQTPGQGLQFLFEYFSETQRNKGNFPGRFSGRQFSNSRSEMNVSTLELGDSALYLCASRLEQETQYFGPGTRLLVL.

The rearrangement uses TRBV7-9 and TRBJ2-1, with 7 bases identical to TRBD1. Germline CDR1 and CDR2: SEHNR and FQNEAQ (reference sequence). Trimming removed 2 bases from V and 0 bases from J; junction bases left unmatched: 1. The CDR3 spans 15 residues. CDR3 nucleotide sequence: TGTGCCAGCAGCTTAAGGGACAGCTCCTACAATGAGCAGTTCTTC. It encodes CASSLRDSSYNEQFF.

The rearrangement links TRBV6-1 to TRBJ1-5, with 7 bases identical to TRBD1. J was trimmed by 7 bases and V by 0 bases; bases with no gene match: 6. CDR3 length equals 15 residues. Germline V lookup: CDR1 MNHNS, CDR2 SASEGT. The CDR3 region is CASSEAGGGAQPQHF. DNA for the CDR3: TGTGCCAGCAGTGAAGCAGGAGGGGGCGCGCAGCCCCAGCATTTT.

This chain uses TRBV27 with TRBJ2-1; no reliable D call. CDR1 is MNHEY and CDR2 is SMNVEV in the germline V gene (reference sequence). The length of the CDR3 is 12 residues. With 5 bases removed from V and 8 bases from J, the gap between germline ends came to 10 bases. The DNA of the CDR3 is TGTGCCAGCAGTGTAAGCGCGGATGAGCAGTTCTTC. Translated, it gives CASSVSADEQFF.

V gene TRBV28 combines with J gene TRBJ2-7; 10 bases agree with TRBD1. The germline V gene has CDR1 MDHEN and CDR2 SYDVKM. V lost 3 bases, J lost 7 bases, and 12 bases stayed unmatched. CDR3 length equals 16 residues. The CDR3 is CASSFSGQGVASEQYF. The CDR3 DNA sequence: TGTGCCAGCAGTTTCAGCGGACAGGGGGTTGCTAGTGAGCAGTACTTC.

CDR3 amino acids: CAKGDGRAQDTQYF. CDR3 DNA sequence: TGTGCCAAGGGTGACGGGAGGGCCCAAGATACGCAGTATTTT. The J gene is TRBJ2-3, the V gene TRBV15; TRBD2 aligns across 8 bases. Unmatched junction bases numbered 11, after V lost 10 bases and J lost 5 bases. The CDR3 has 14 amino acids. CDR1 and CDR2 from the germline V gene are LNHNV and YYDKDF (reference sequence).

The chain recombines TRBV2 with TRBJ1-5; no definite D call. CDR1 is SNHLY and CDR2 is FYNNEI in the germline V gene. Trimming left V 8 bases short and J 0 bases short, with 8 bases between. The CDR3 spans 13 residues. In nucleotides, the CDR3 is TGTGCCAGCGTTAGAGATAGCAATCAGCCCCAGCATTTT. This encodes CASVRDSNQPQHF.

In this sample, this clone turned up once. The gene calls are TRBV6-6 and TRBJ2-7; a weak D match, TRBD2 (5 bases). V dropped 0 bases and J dropped 3 bases, with 15 bases sitting between them. Germline CDR1 and CDR2: MNHNY and SVGAGI (reference sequence). The CDR3 contains 16 residues. Written as DNA, the CDR3 is TGTGCCAGCAGTTACTCGAGGACTGGGGAAAGCTACGAGCAGTACTTC. This sequence encodes CASSYSRTGESYEQYF.

This sequence joins TRBV27 and TRBJ1-1; the D is unclear. Germline V CDR1 and CDR2: MNHEY, SMNVEV (reference sequence). This CDR3 has 15 amino acids. The V and J ends lost 1 base and 2 bases respectively, with 11 bases between them. CDR3 residues: CASSLYGGTNTEAFF. DNA for the CDR3: TGTGCCAGCAGTTTATACGGCGGAACAAACACTGAAGCTTTCTTT.

The chain combines TRBV18 with TRBJ2-1; D is possibly TRBD1 (7 bases). V was pared by 5 bases and J by 2 bases, with 19 bases between. This CDR3 is built from 17 residues. Germline CDR1 is KGHSH and CDR2 is LQKENI. Here the CDR3 DNA reads TGTGCCAGCTCAGTCTTCATGCCAGGGGGGACCTACAATGAGCAGTTCTTC. Its protein is CASSVFMPGGTYNEQFF.